Given below is one TCR beta chain in context. The source of the sample is a study of blood T cells in healthy people across ages. CDR1 and CDR2 from the germline V gene are DFQATT and SNEGSKA (reference sequence). CDR3 size: 14 residues. Trimming cost V 0 bases and J 10 bases, with 13 bases left between them. Then a second PCR, running roughly 7 to 11 cycles, was carried out with a sample-barcoded 5' primer and a J-beta primer mix. Every sample produced at least 2.5 million CDR3-containing paired-end reads. TCRdb analysed the 5' RACE reads with MiXCR anew, one entry per CDR3 protein. The top ten hold 29% of the sample, which has a few hundred thousand distinct CDR3 sequences, roughly a quarter seen once.

The sample was blood. This clonotype originated in an older woman in good health. This sequence joins TRBV20-1 and TRBJ1-6; the D is unclear. CDR3 nucleotides: TGCAGTGCTAGAGATCTGCTAGATTCCTCACCCCTCCACTTT. Translated: CSARDLLDSSPLHF.